Below are 21 T cell receptor beta chains sequenced from a single sample in a study of cytomegalovirus exposure and HLA in healthy donors (dated by TCRdb to between 2016 and 2019). Library preparation employed the immunoSEQ multiplex PCR assay. The multiplex PCR relied on a mix of 60 forward primers for TCR Vbeta segments and 13 reverse primers for TCR Jbeta segments. Drawn from immuneACCESS, this table holds only the in-frame rearrangements with V and J called that TCRdb kept. Clones are partly lost; checked studies trace under half to an unresolved V gene and leave the rest unexplained. The sample table holds approximately 150,000 clones, of which about 77% were seen once. 7% to 8.5% of the sample is taken by the ten largest. Sequenced: PBMCs. Receptor source: a male donor in good health and CMV-seropositive.

J is TRBJ1-3 and V is TRBV2, with D possibly TRBD1 on 6 matching bases. Looked up from germline, CDR1 is SNHLY and CDR2 is FYNNEI. The length of the CDR3 is 16 residues. The V end was cut by 1 base, the J end by 0 bases, with 10 bases between. The CDR3: CASSEGIGGSGNTIYF. DNA of the CDR3: TGTGCCAGCAGTGAAGGTATAGGGGGCTCTGGAAACACCATATATTTT.

The CDR3 sequence is CASSVVAGGLPDTQYF. The CDR3, as DNA: TGTGCCAGCAGCGTAGTGGCGGGGGGGCTGCCAGATACGCAGTATTTT. This chain joins TRBV9 and TRBJ2-3, with TRBD2 matching 9 bases. CDR1 SGDLS and CDR2 YYNGEE come from the germline V gene. CDR3 size: 16 residues. V was pared by 0 bases and J by 4 bases, with 6 bases of the junction left unmatched.

The chain recombines TRBV18 with TRBJ2-5; 9 bases are shared with TRBD1. V was pared by 2 bases and J by 5 bases, with 6 bases of the junction left unmatched. The germline CDR1 and CDR2 sequences are KGHSH and LQKENI. This CDR3 has 15 amino acids. CDR3 region: CASSPRGDREETQYF. As DNA, the CDR3 is TGTGCCAGCTCACCAAGAGGGGACAGGGAGGAGACCCAGTACTTC.

The rearrangement links TRBV4-2 to TRBJ2-1, with D hard to call. Per the germline V gene, CDR1 is LGHNA and CDR2 is YNFKEQ. The V gene lost 5 bases and the J gene lost 8 bases, with 13 bases spanning the gap. The CDR3 consists of 13 residues. CDR3 region: CASSRRPADEQFF. CDR3 DNA: TGTGCCAGCAGCAGACGACCGGCGGATGAGCAGTTCTTC.

This sequence joins TRBV29-1 and TRBJ2-6, with 7 bases aligning to TRBD1. Germline CDR1 reads SQVTM; CDR2 reads ANQGSEA. V shed 4 bases and J 0 bases; nucleotides not matched to a gene: 6. The CDR3 sequence is 16 residues long. Here the CDR3 reads CSVGDSFGSGANVLTF. The CDR3 DNA sequence: TGCAGCGTTGGGGACAGTTTCGGCTCTGGGGCCAACGTCCTGACTTTC.

This clone occurred a few times. The V gene is TRBV2, the J gene TRBJ1-1; 8 bases are a match to TRBD1. This CDR3 region has 13 residues. V trimming: 6 bases; J trimming: 7 bases; junction bases outside the gene matches: 7. Germline values: CDR1 SNHLY, CDR2 FYNNEI. The CDR3, as DNA: TGTGCCAGCAGACTCAGGGGGCTCAATGAAGCTTTCTTT. Residues: CASRLRGLNEAFF.

This chain connects TRBV27 to TRBJ1-2, with a tentative D call TRBD1 (5 bases). Germline V lookup: CDR1 MNHEY, CDR2 SMNVEV (reference sequence). This CDR3 has 14 amino acids. The V and J ends lost 5 bases and 2 bases respectively, with 12 bases between them. CDR3 loop: CASSPTPGNYGYTF. CDR3 in DNA: TGTGCCAGCAGTCCCACCCCAGGGAACTATGGCTACACCTTC.

This chain joins TRBV7-2 and TRBJ2-3; 12 bases align to TRBD2. V shed 4 bases, J shed 1 base, and the junction held 9 bases outside the gene matches. CDR3 length: 18 residues. The germline V gene encodes CDR1 SGHTA and CDR2 FQGNSA. CDR3 loop: CASSSRPSGGAGTDTQYF. CDR3 nucleotide sequence: TGTGCCAGCAGCTCCCGGCCTAGCGGGGGGGCTGGCACAGATACGCAGTATTTT.

This clone was recorded once. The chain uses TRBV6-1 and TRBJ1-5, with 9 positions matching TRBD1. CDR1 and CDR2 from the germline V gene are MNHNS and SASEGT. The CDR3 totals 15 residues. V shed 3 bases and J 5 bases; nucleotides not matched to a gene: 5. The CDR3, as DNA: TGTGCCAGCAGTGAGGGAACAGGGGGCTATCAGCCCCAGCATTTT. It is translated as CASSEGTGGYQPQHF.

The count of this clone is one. The CDR3 region has the DNA TGTGCCAGCAGTGCCCTTTCGGGGGAATACAATGAGCAGTTCTTC. This codes for CASSALSGEYNEQFF. This chain links TRBV2 with TRBJ2-1; D is perhaps TRBD2 (6 bases). V lost 4 bases to trimming and J lost 4 bases, with 14 bases between them. The CDR3 totals 15 residues. Germline lookup yields CDR1 SNHLY and CDR2 FYNNEI. The variable domain in full, completed from reference TRBV2 and TRBJ2-1, reads EPEVTQTPSHQVTQMGQEVILRCVPISNHLYFYWYRQILGQKVEFLVSFYNNEISEKSEIFDDQFSVERPDGSNFTLKIRSTKLEDSAMYFCASSALSGEYNEQFFGPGTRLTVL.

The CDR3 loop reads CASSINPTGTYSNQPQHF. The CDR3 DNA reads as TGTGCCAGTAGTATTAACCCGACAGGGACATATAGCAATCAGCCCCAGCATTTT. The V gene is TRBV19, the J gene TRBJ1-5; TRBD1 matches at 7 bases. V shed 3 bases, J shed 0 bases, and the junction held 11 bases outside the gene matches. This CDR3 contains 18 residues. Germline CDR1 is LNHDA and CDR2 is SQIVND (reference sequence).

V and J are TRBV9 and TRBJ2-2; TRBD2 aligns across 7 bases. V lost 3 bases to trimming and J lost 5 bases; unmatched junction nucleotides: 4. The length of the CDR3 is 14 residues. In germline, CDR1 is SGDLS, CDR2 YYNGEE. In DNA, the CDR3 is TGTGCCAGCAGCGCGACTAGCTCGACCGGGGAGCTGTTTTTT. Its translation is CASSATSSTGELFF.

The chain combines TRBV4-2 with TRBJ1-4, with TRBD1 identical over 7 bases. The CDR3 runs to 18 residues. The V and J ends lost 0 bases and 2 bases, in that order; junction bases with no gene match: 9. Germline values: CDR1 LGHNA, CDR2 YNFKEQ. The CDR3 nucleotides are TGTGCCAGCAGCCAAGATGAGGGTGGGACAGCCACTAATGAAAAACTGTTTTTT. This gives the protein CASSQDEGGTATNEKLFF.

This clone has just a few counts. The chain joins TRBV4-2 to TRBJ1-1, with 9 positions matching TRBD1. V lost 4 bases and J lost 3; bases outside the gene matches: 6. The CDR3 totals 15 residues. Germline V gene lookup returns CDR1 LGHNA and CDR2 YNFKEQ. CDR3 DNA sequence: TGTGCCAGCAGCCTAGGACAGGGGACTCACACTGAAGCTTTCTTT. This translates into CASSLGQGTHTEAFF.

This chain connects TRBV6-1 to TRBJ1-3, with a weak D call TRBD1 (6 bases). Deletions cut 1 base from V and 3 bases from J, with 10 bases between. Looked up from germline, CDR1 is MNHNS and CDR2 is SASEGT. The CDR3 spans 15 residues. The CDR3 here is CASSEGVGGGNTIYF. DNA of the CDR3: TGTGCCAGCAGTGAAGGTGTAGGGGGTGGAAACACCATATATTTT.

The CDR3 here is CASSRTGFQETQYF. The CDR3 DNA reads TGTGCCAGCAGTCGTACAGGTTTCCAAGAGACCCAGTACTTC. The chain joins TRBV6-6 to TRBJ2-5; D might be TRBD1 (5 bases). Germline assignment: CDR1 MNHNY and CDR2 SVGAGI (reference sequence). The CDR3 runs to 14 residues. Trimming took off 5 bases at V and 1 base at J, with 11 bases between the two ends.

This sequence joins TRBV19 and TRBJ1-1; 9 positions agree with TRBD1. V was clipped by 4 bases and J by 6 bases; unmatched bases: 6. The CDR3 runs to 14 residues. CDR1 is LNHDA, CDR2 SQIVND, per germline (reference sequence). The CDR3 sequence: CASSTQGAVAEAFF. DNA for the CDR3: TGTGCCAGTAGTACACAGGGGGCGGTGGCTGAAGCTTTCTTT.

The V gene is TRBV6-6, the J gene TRBJ2-1; 11 bases line up with TRBD2. Losses at the gene ends were 1 base for V and 8 bases for J; bases not matched to a gene: 4. The CDR3 totals 15 residues. CDR1 is MNHNY, CDR2 SVGAGI, per germline (reference sequence). The CDR3, as DNA: TGTGCCAGCAGTTACTTCAGGACTAGCGGGTATGAGCAGTTCTTC. It yields the protein CASSYFRTSGYEQFF.

V and J are TRBV19 and TRBJ2-1; possibly TRBD2 for D (6 bases). Trimming removed 5 bases from V and 10 bases from J, with 18 bases in between. This CDR3 comprises 14 residues. Germline values: CDR1 LNHDA, CDR2 SQIVND (reference sequence). The CDR3: CASSPIRDFSEQFF. CDR3 DNA: TGTGCCAGTAGTCCGATAAGGGACTTCAGCGAGCAGTTCTTC.

V usage is TRBV27 and J usage is TRBJ2-3, with 9 bases fitting TRBD2. CDR3 length: 16 amino acids. Germline-derived CDR1 and CDR2 are MNHEY and SMNVEV (reference sequence). Trimming took 6 bases from V and 5 from J; bases not matched to a gene: 12. The CDR3 is CASSPGTSRSRDTQYF. The CDR3 bases are TGTGCCAGCAGCCCCGGGACTAGCCGGTCGCGAGATACGCAGTATTTT.

V gene TRBV4-3 combines with J gene TRBJ2-5; weak D call: TRBD2 (5 bases). There are 13 residues in the CDR3. CDR1 is LGHNA and CDR2 is YSLEER in the germline V gene. Trimming removed 4 bases at V and 11 bases at J, with 17 bases between. The CDR3 nucleotides read TGCGCCAGCAGCCCGAACGAGGGCTGGGAGCAGTACTTC. Residues: CASSPNEGWEQYF.